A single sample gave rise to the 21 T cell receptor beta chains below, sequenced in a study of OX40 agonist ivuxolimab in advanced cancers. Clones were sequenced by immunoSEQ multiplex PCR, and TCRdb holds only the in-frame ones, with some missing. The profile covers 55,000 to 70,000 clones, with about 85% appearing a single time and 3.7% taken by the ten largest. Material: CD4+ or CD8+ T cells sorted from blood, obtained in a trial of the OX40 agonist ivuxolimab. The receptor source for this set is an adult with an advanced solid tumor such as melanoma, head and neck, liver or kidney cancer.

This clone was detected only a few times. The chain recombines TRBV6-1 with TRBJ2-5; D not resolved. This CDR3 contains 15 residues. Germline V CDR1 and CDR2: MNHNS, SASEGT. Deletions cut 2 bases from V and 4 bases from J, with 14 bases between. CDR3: CASSERPAWGETQYF. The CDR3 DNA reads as TGTGCCAGCAGTGAACGTCCAGCGTGGGGAGAGACCCAGTACTTC.

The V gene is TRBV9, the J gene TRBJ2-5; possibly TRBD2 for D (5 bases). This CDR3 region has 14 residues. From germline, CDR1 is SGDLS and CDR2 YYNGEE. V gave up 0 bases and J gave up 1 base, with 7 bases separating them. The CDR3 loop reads CASSVGTAQETQYF. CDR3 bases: TGTGCCAGCAGCGTAGGGACTGCCCAAGAGACCCAGTACTTC.

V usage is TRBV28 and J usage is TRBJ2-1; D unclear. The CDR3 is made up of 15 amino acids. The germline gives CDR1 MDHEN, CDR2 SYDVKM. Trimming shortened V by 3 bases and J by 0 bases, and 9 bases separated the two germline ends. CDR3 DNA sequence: TGTGCCAGCAGTTTCCGCACCAGCTCCTACAATGAGCAGTTCTTC. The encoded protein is CASSFRTSSYNEQFF.

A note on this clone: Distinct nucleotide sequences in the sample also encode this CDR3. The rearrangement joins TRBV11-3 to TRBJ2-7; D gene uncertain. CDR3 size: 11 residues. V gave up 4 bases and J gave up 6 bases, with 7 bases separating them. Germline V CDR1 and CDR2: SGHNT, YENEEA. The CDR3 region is CASSYGVEQYF. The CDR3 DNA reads TGTGCCAGCAGCTACGGAGTCGAGCAGTACTTC.

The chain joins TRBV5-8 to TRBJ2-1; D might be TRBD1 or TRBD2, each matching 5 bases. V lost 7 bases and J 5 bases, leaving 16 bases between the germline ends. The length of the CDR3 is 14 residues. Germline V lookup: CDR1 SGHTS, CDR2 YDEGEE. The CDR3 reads CASGRDDPNNEQFF. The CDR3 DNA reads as TGTGCCAGCGGCCGGGACGACCCAAACAATGAGCAGTTCTTC.

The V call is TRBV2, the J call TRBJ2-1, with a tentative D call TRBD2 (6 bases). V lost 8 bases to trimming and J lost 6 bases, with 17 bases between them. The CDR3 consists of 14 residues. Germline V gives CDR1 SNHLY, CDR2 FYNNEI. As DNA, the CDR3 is TGTGCCAGCCGTACAACCCCGGGACTCAATGAGCAGTTCTTC. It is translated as CASRTTPGLNEQFF. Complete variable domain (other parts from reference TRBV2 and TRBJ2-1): EPEVTQTPSHQVTQMGQEVILRCVPISNHLYFYWYRQILGQKVEFLVSFYNNEISEKSEIFDDQFSVERPDGSNFTLKIRSTKLEDSAMYFCASRTTPGLNEQFFGPGTRLTVL.

The CDR3 coding sequence is TGTGCCAGTAGTATCGCCCGGGACAGGGTGAACACTGAAGCTTTCTTT. Its protein product is CASSIARDRVNTEAFF. The rearrangement links TRBV19 to TRBJ1-1, with 9 bases aligning to TRBD1. Unmatched junction bases numbered 5, after V lost 3 bases and J lost 0 bases. Germline CDR1 and CDR2: LNHDA and SQIVND (reference sequence). The CDR3 is made up of 16 amino acids.

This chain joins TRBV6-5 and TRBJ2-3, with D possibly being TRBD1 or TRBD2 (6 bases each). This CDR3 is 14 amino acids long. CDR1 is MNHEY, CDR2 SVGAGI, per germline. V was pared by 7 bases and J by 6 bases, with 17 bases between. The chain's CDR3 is CASNSDGGRDTQYF. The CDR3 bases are TGTGCCAGCAACTCGGACGGGGGCCGGGATACGCAGTATTTT.

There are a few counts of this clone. The CDR3 protein is CAWKLQMNTEAFF. In nucleotides, the CDR3 is TGTGCCTGGAAGCTACAAATGAACACTGAAGCTTTCTTT. This chain uses TRBV30 with TRBJ1-1; unclear D gene. Trimming pared 4 bases from V and 0 bases from J, leaving 9 bases between. The CDR3 covers 13 residues. The germline V gene encodes CDR1 GTSNPN and CDR2 SVGIG (reference sequence).

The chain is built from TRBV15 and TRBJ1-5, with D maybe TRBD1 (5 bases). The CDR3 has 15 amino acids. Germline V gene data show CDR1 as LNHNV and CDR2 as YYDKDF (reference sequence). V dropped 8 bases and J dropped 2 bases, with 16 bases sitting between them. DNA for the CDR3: TGTGCCACCGGGATAAGGGGATATGGCAATCAGCCCCAGCATTTT. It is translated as CATGIRGYGNQPQHF.

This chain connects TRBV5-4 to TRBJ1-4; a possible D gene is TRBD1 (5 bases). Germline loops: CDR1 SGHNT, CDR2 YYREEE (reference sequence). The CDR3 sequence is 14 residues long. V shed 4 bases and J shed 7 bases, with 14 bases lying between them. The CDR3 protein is CASSLGQGPEKLFF. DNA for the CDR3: TGTGCCAGCAGCCTGGGGCAGGGACCTGAAAAACTGTTTTTT.

CDR3: CASSPHKGYEQYF. As DNA, the CDR3 is TGCGCCAGCAGCCCACACAAGGGTTACGAGCAGTACTTC. The rearrangement uses TRBV4-3 and TRBJ2-7, with no clear D. Trimming shortened V by 4 bases and J by 4 bases, and 11 bases separated the two germline ends. The CDR3 spans 13 residues. Looked up from germline, CDR1 is LGHNA and CDR2 is YSLEER.

Here the CDR3 reads CASSWGGGKAYEQYF. The CDR3 DNA follows: TGTGCCAGCAGTTGGGGCGGGGGGAAAGCCTACGAGCAGTACTTC. V gene TRBV28 combines with J gene TRBJ2-7; 8 bases are a match to TRBD2. This CDR3 has 15 amino acids. The V and J ends lost 4 bases and 2 bases, in that order; junction bases with no gene match: 7. Germline CDR1 is MDHEN and CDR2 is SYDVKM.

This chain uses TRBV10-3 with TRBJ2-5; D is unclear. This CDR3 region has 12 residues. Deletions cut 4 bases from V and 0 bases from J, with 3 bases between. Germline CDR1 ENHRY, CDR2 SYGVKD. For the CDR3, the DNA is TGTGCCATCAGTGTGGACCAAGAGACCCAGTACTTC. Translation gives CAISVDQETQYF.

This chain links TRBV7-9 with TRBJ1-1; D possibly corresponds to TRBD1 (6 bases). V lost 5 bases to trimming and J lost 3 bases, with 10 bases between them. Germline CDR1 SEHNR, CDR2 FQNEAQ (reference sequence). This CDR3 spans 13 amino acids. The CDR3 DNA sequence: TGTGCCAGCAGCCGGACAGCATACACTGAAGCTTTCTTT. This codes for CASSRTAYTEAFF.

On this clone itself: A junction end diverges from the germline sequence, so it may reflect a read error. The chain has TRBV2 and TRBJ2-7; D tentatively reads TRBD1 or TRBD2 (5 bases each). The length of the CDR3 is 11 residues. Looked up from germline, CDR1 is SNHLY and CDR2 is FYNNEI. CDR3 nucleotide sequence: TGTGCCAGCAGTGAACCGGGACCCTCTCGCTTC. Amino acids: CASSEPGPSRF.

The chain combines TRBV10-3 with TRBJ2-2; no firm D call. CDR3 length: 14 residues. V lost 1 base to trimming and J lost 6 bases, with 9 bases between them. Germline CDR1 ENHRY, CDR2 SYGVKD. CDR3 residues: CAISELGPPGELFF. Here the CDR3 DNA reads TGTGCCATCAGTGAGTTAGGCCCCCCCGGGGAGCTGTTTTTT.

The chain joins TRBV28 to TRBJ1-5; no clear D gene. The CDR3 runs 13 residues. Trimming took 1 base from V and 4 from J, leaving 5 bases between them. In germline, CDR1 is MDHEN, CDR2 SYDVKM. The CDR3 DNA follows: TGTGCCAGCAGTTTATCCTTAAATCAGCCCCAGCATTTT. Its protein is CASSLSLNQPQHF.

CDR3 sequence reads: CASSLQGGTEAFF. The CDR3 DNA reads as TGTGCCAGCAGCCTACAGGGCGGGACTGAAGCTTTCTTT. The chain recombines TRBV7-9 with TRBJ1-1, with D tentatively TRBD1 (6 bases). The CDR3 covers 13 residues. Trimming removed 5 bases at V and 5 bases at J, with 12 bases between. Germline V gene data show CDR1 as SEHNR and CDR2 as FQNEAQ (reference sequence).

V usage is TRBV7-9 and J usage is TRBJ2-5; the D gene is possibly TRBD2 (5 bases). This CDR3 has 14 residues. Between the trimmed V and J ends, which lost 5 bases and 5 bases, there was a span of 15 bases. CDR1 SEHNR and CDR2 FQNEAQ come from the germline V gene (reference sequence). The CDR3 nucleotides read TGTGCCAGCAGCCCGGTGGGTGGGGAGGAGACCCAGTACTTC. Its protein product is CASSPVGGEETQYF.

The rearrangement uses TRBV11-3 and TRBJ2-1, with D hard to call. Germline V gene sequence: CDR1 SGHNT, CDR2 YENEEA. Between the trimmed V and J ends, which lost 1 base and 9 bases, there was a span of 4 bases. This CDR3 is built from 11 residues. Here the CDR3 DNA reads TGTGCCAGCAGCTTAGGGGGTGAGCAGTTCTTC. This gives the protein CASSLGGEQFF.